This entry describes one T cell receptor beta chain. The data stem from a study of technical replicates of blood from several donors. The method was immunoSEQ multiplex PCR; TCRdb's version includes in-frame clones alone and lacks a portion of them. The table includes approximately 79,000 clones, 90% to 95% detected once. V was pared by 6 bases and J by 7 bases, with 5 bases of the junction left unmatched. Germline CDR1 reads LNHDA; CDR2 reads SQIVND (reference sequence). The CDR3 runs 12 residues. What was sequenced was T cells isolated from PBMCs. The clonotype originates from a human donor in good health. This chain links TRBV19 with TRBJ1-2; 7 bases fit TRBD1. The CDR3 DNA sequence: TGTGCCAGTAGCCTCGACAGGGCTGGCTACACCTTC. This sequence encodes CASSLDRAGYTF.